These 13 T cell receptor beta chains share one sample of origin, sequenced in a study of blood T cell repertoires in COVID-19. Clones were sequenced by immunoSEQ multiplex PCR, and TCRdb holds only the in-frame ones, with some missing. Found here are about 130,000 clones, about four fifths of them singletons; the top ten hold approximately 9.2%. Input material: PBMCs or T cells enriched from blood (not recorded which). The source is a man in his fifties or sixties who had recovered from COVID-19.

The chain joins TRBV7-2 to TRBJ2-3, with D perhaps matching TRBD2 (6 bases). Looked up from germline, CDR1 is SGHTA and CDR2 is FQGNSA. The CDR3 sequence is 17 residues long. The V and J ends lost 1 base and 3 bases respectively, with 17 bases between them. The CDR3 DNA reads TGTGCCAGCAGCTTAGTACCTCTAGCGTCGGGGACAGATACGCAGTATTTT. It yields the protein CASSLVPLASGTDTQYF.

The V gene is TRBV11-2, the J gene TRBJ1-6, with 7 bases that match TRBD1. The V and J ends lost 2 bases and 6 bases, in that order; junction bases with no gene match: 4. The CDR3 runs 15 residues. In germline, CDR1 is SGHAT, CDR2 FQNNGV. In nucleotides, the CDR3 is TGTGCCAGCAGCTTATTTGGGACAGTTAATTCACCCCTCCACTTT. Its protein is CASSLFGTVNSPLHF.

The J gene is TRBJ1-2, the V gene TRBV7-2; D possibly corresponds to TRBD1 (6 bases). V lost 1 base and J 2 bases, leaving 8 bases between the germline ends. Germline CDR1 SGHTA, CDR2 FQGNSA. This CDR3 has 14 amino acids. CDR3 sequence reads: CASSLVQGNYGYTF. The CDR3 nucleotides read TGTGCCAGCAGCTTAGTGCAGGGGAACTATGGCTACACCTTC.

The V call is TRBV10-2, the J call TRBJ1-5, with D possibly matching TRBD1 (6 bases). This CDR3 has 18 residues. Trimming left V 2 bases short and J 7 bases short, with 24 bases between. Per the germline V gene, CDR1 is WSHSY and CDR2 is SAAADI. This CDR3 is CASSENPSDGGAGQPQHF. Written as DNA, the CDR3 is TGCGCCAGCAGTGAGAATCCCTCTGACGGGGGGGCCGGGCAGCCCCAGCATTTT.

The CDR3 loop is CASSLDSRRDLSYEQYF. In DNA form, the CDR3 reads TGTGCCAGCAGCTTAGATTCGCGCAGGGATCTCTCCTACGAGCAGTACTTC. The chain has TRBV7-8 and TRBJ2-7; tentative D call: TRBD1 (5 bases). The CDR3 loop spans 17 amino acids. V dropped 1 base and J dropped 0 bases, with 16 bases sitting between them. Germline V gene lookup returns CDR1 SGHVS and CDR2 FQNEAQ.

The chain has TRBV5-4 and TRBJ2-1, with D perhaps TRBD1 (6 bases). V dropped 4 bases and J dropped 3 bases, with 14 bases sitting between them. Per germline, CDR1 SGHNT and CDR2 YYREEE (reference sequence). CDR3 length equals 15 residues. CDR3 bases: TGTGCCAGCAGCCTGGACAGCGGAATCTACAATGAGCAGTTCTTC. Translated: CASSLDSGIYNEQFF.

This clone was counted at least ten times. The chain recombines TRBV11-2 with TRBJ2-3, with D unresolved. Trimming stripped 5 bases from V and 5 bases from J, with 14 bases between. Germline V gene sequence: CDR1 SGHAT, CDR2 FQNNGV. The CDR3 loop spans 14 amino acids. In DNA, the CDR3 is TGTGCCAGCAGCGCAGCAGACACCCTAGATACGCAGTATTTT. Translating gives CASSAADTLDTQYF.

The CDR3 is CASSLGAYEQYF. For the CDR3, the DNA is TGTGCCAGCAGCTTGGGCGCGTACGAGCAGTACTTC. V is TRBV5-6 and J is TRBJ2-7; D unclear. Germline CDR1 is SGHDT and CDR2 is YYEEEE. The CDR3 is 12 residues long. Trimming left V 0 bases short and J 4 bases short, with 5 bases between.

The CDR3 DNA reads as TGCGCCAGCAGCCACCCCCGGGACTACCGTAACCTACCCCAAGAGACCCAGTACTTC. Translated: CASSHPRDYRNLPQETQYF. V gene TRBV5-1 combines with J gene TRBJ2-5, with 7 bases fitting TRBD2. CDR3 length equals 19 residues. The germline CDR1 and CDR2 sequences are SGHRS and YFSETQ. Germline trimming cut 4 bases from V and 1 base from J; bases unmatched to any gene: 19.

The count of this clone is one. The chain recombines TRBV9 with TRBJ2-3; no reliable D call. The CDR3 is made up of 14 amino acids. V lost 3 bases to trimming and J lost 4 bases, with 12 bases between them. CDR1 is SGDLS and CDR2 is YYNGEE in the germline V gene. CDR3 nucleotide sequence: TGTGCCAGCAGCGAGGCATACAGCCCAGATACGCAGTATTTT. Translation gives CASSEAYSPDTQYF.

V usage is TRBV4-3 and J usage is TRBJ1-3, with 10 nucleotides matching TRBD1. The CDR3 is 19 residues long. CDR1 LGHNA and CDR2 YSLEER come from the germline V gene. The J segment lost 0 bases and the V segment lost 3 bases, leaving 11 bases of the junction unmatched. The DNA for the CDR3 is TGCGCCAGCAGCCAGGATATCGGGACAGGGGTTTACTCTGGAAACACCATATATTTT. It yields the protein CASSQDIGTGVYSGNTIYF.

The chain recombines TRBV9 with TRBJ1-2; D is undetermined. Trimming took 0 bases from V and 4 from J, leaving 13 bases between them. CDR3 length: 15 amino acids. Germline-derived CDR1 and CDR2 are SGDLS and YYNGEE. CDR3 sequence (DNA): TGTGCCAGCAGCGTAGAAGATGCGGGCGCCTATGGCTACACCTTC. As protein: CASSVEDAGAYGYTF.

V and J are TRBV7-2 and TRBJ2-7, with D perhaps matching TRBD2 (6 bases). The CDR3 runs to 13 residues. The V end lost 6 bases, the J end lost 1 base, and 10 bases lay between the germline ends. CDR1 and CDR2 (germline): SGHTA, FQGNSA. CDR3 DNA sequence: TGTGCCAGCAGTGCCGGGGGATCCTACGAGCAGTACTTC. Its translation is CASSAGGSYEQYF.